This is a list of T cell receptor beta chains from one sample in a study of T-cell reconstitution after alpha-beta-depleted transplantation in children. Each CDR3 protein gets one entry after TCRdb re-called the PCR reads with MiXCR. The data hold approximately 350,000 distinct CDR3 sequences, with about 9.3% observed a single time. The sequenced sample was PBMCs from the stem cell graft donor, obtained from the stem cell graft. The receptors shown here come from a human donor who donated a stem cell graft to a child with acute lymphoblastic leukemia. Both conserved end residues are part of each CDR3. A D gene is named only where the DNA matches it firmly. Clone size is shown for a subset of rows, as once, few, many or a class of expanded clone.

>TRBJ2-3|TRBV10-3|.|many
CATSPDRVFTDTQYF
TGTGCCACTTCCCCCGATCGGGTGTTTACAGATACGCAGTATTTT
>TRBJ1-2|TRBV4-1|.|few
CASSQATGGNYGYTF
TGCGCCAGCAGCCAAGCTACCGGTGGTAACTATGGCTACACCTTC
>TRBJ1-1|TRBV7-9|.|few
CASSLGLGSTEAFF
TGTGCCAGCAGCTTAGGGTTGGGGAGTACTGAAGCTTTCTTT
>TRBJ2-2|TRBV20-1|.|.
CSAQDFANTGELFF
TGCAGTGCTCAGGACTTCGCGAACACCGGGGAGCTGTTTTTT
>TRBJ2-5|TRBV14|.|few
CASSQDLAGQTQYF
TGTGCCAGCAGCCAAGATTTAGCAGGGCAGACCCAGTACTTC
>TRBJ2-2|TRBV5-1|.|.
CASSLIVQNTGELFF
TGCGCCAGCAGCTTGATAGTACAGAACACCGGGGAGCTGTTTTTT
>TRBJ2-1|TRBV7-6|TRBD2|.
CASSLGLAGPSEQFF
TGTGCCAGCAGCTTGGGACTAGCGGGACCAAGTGAGCAGTTCTTC
>TRBJ2-3|TRBV5-1|TRBD2|few
CASSHSGRGSTDTQYF
TGCGCCAGCAGCCACAGCGGGAGGGGGAGCACAGATACGCAGTATTTT
>TRBJ2-2|TRBV10-3|TRBD1|few
CAIAGTGGPGELFF
TGTGCCATCGCCGGGACAGGAGGGCCCGGGGAGCTGTTTTTT
>TRBJ2-2|TRBV28|.|many
CASSSEGTGELFF
TGTGCCAGCAGTTCAGAGGGCACCGGGGAGCTGTTTTTT
>TRBJ2-5|TRBV9|.|.
CASSVRSQETQYF
TGTGCCAGCAGCGTAAGGTCCCAAGAGACCCAGTACTTC
>TRBJ2-1|TRBV7-8|TRBD2|.
CASSLTGSWGGEQFF
TGTGCCAGCAGCTTAACCGGATCCTGGGGGGGAGAGCAGTTCTTC
>TRBJ2-7|TRBV2|TRBD2|.
CASRDPAGGTYYEQYF
TGTGCCAGCAGAGACCCGGCGGGAGGGACCTACTACGAGCAGTACTTC
>TRBJ1-1|TRBV11-2|.|.
CASSWADGKAFF
TGTGCCAGCAGCTGGGCGGACGGTAAAGCTTTCTTT
>TRBJ1-1|TRBV4-3|.|.
CASSQDTGGPDTEAFF
TGCGCCAGCAGCCAAGATACCGGGGGGCCTGACACTGAAGCTTTCTTT
>TRBJ2-2|TRBV6-1|TRBD2|few
CASSRSGSRTGELFF
TGTGCCAGCAGTAGGAGCGGGAGTCGGACCGGGGAGCTGTTTTTT
>TRBJ1-6|TRBV6-1|.|few
CASGAAVGSYNSPLHF
TGTGCCAGCGGGGCCGCGGTAGGATCCTATAATTCACCCCTCCACTTT
>TRBJ2-5|TRBV12-3/TRBV12-4|.|few
CASSPGDGGAQYF
TGTGCCAGCAGTCCCGGGGACGGTGGGGCCCAGTACTTC
>TRBJ2-7|TRBV7-2|TRBD1|.
CASSYRGQAFYEQYF
TGTGCCAGCAGCTACCGGGGACAGGCCTTCTACGAGCAGTACTTC
>TRBJ1-1|TRBV28|.|.
CASRSGTRSWTEAFF
TGTGCCAGCAGATCCGGGACGCGGAGTTGGACTGAAGCTTTCTTT
>TRBJ2-2|TRBV24-1|TRBD2|few
CATSEGLAGVTGELFF
TGTGCCACCAGTGAAGGTCTAGCGGGAGTTACCGGGGAGCTGTTTTTT
>TRBJ2-3|TRBV7-2|.|few
CASRRGGAGTDTQYF
TGTGCCAGCAGAAGGGGTGGGGCAGGCACAGATACGCAGTATTTT
>TRBJ2-7|TRBV18|.|.
CASSPPSPGRRAPEQYF
TGTGCCAGCTCACCACCTTCACCAGGCAGGAGGGCCCCCGAGCAGTACTTC
>TRBJ1-5|TRBV3-1|TRBD1|few
CASSHGQDGNQPQHF
TGTGCCAGCAGCCATGGACAGGACGGCAATCAGCCCCAGCATTTT
>TRBJ2-7|TRBV7-6|.|many
CASSLATGRTYEQYF
TGTGCCAGCAGCTTAGCTACAGGACGGACCTACGAGCAGTACTTC
>TRBJ1-2|TRBV29-1|TRBD1|few
CSVYHRQGGGYTF
TGCAGCGTCTACCATCGACAGGGGGGAGGCTACACCTTC
>TRBJ2-1|TRBV4-3|TRBD1|few
CASSHSPGQGGHEQFF
TGCGCCAGCAGCCATTCGCCGGGACAGGGGGGACATGAGCAGTTCTTC
>TRBJ2-1|TRBV2|TRBD2|.
CAICGLAGGWGYNEQFF
TGTGCCATCTGCGGACTAGCGGGAGGGTGGGGGTACAATGAGCAGTTCTTC
>TRBJ1-6|TRBV20-1|.|few
CSARVGSRSWSPLHF
TGCAGTGCTAGAGTCGGCAGCCGATCATGGTCACCCCTCCACTTT
>TRBJ2-3|TRBV5-1|.|.
CASRWDFSTDTQYF
TGCGCCAGTCGTTGGGACTTCAGCACAGATACGCAGTATTTT
>TRBJ2-7|TRBV7-8|.|many
CASSLTGTASSYEQYF
TGTGCCAGCAGCTTAACCGGGACGGCTAGCTCCTACGAGCAGTACTTC
>TRBJ2-1|TRBV20-1|TRBD2|.
CSALGLAGGAYNEQFF
TGCAGTGCCTTGGGACTAGCGGGAGGGGCCTACAATGAGCAGTTCTTC
>TRBJ2-7|TRBV6-5|.|many
CASSRPGASSSYEQYF
TGTGCCAGCAGTCGGCCGGGGGCCTCCAGCTCCTACGAGCAGTACTTC
>TRBJ1-5|TRBV28|.|few
CASSFPRFNSNQPQHF
TGTGCCAGCAGTTTCCCCAGGTTTAATAGCAATCAGCCCCAGCATTTT
>TRBJ2-2|TRBV30|.|once
CAWSVGSGELFF
TGTGCCTGGAGTGTGGGGTCCGGGGAGCTGTTTTTT
>TRBJ2-3|TRBV29-1|.|many
CSVVRPIGADTQYF
TGCAGCGTTGTTAGGCCTATCGGCGCAGATACGCAGTATTTT
>TRBJ2-1|TRBV27|TRBD2|few
CASSAGGWLAEYNEQFF
TGTGCCAGCAGTGCTGGCGGGTGGCTAGCGGAGTACAATGAGCAGTTCTTC
>TRBJ1-3|TRBV29-1|.|many
CSVEGWGASGNTIYF
TGCAGCGTTGAAGGCTGGGGGGCTAGTGGAAACACCATATATTTT
>TRBJ1-2|TRBV10-3|.|.
CAISESVALPRPSQYGYTF
TGTGCCATCAGTGAGTCTGTCGCGCTACCGAGACCGTCCCAGTATGGCTACACCTTC
>TRBJ2-7|TRBV4-1|TRBD1|few
CASSHRTGQRVIYEQYF
TGCGCCAGCAGCCATCGGACAGGGCAAAGAGTTATTTACGAGCAGTACTTC
>TRBJ2-3|TRBV4-3|.|.
CASSQVTSSRTDTQYF
TGCGCCAGCAGCCAGGTAACTAGCAGCCGCACAGATACGCAGTATTTT
>TRBJ2-5|TRBV28|.|.
CASTTGETQYF
TGTGCCAGCACCACGGGAGAGACCCAGTACTTC
>TRBJ2-1|TRBV24-1|.|.
CATSDFLGNEQFF
TGTGCCACCAGTGATTTTCTGGGTAATGAGCAGTTCTTC
>TRBJ2-1|TRBV5-1|.|.
CASSPAGLTVNNEQFF
TGCGCCAGCAGCCCGGCGGGGCTGACGGTAAACAATGAGCAGTTCTTC
>TRBJ2-4|TRBV7-9|.|many
CASSLAGAVINIQYF
TGTGCCAGCAGCTTAGCGGGAGCCGTGATAAACATTCAGTACTTC
>TRBJ1-5|TRBV20-1|TRBD1|.
CGASGDRGQPQHF
TGCGGTGCTAGTGGGGACAGGGGCCAGCCCCAGCATTTT
>TRBJ2-2|TRBV20-1|TRBD1|few
CSVIQGPGELFF
TGCAGTGTCATACAGGGGCCCGGGGAGCTGTTTTTT
>TRBJ1-1|TRBV20-1|.|many
CSARGVANTEAFF
TGCAGTGCCAGAGGGGTAGCGAACACTGAAGCTTTCTTT
>TRBJ2-3|TRBV4-1|TRBD2|few
CASSQVSGSADTQYF
TGCGCCAGCAGCCAAGTTAGCGGGAGCGCAGATACGCAGTATTTT
>TRBJ2-5|TRBV7-9|TRBD2|.
CASSDPSGGQETQYF
TGTGCCAGCAGCGACCCTAGCGGGGGACAAGAGACCCAGTACTTC
>TRBJ2-2|TRBV11-2|.|.
CASSFPGTNTGELFF
TGTGCCAGCAGCTTCCCCGGGACAAACACCGGGGAGCTGTTTTTT